What follows is one T cell receptor beta chain and its context. According to the study, genomic DNA was the template for TCR beta VDJ and CDR3 profiling. MiXCR was run by TCRdb on the reads, yielding one entry per CDR3 protein. This table holds some 120,000 distinct CDR3 sequences, about half found once. V dropped 3 bases and J dropped 5 bases, with 6 bases sitting between them. The CDR3 spans 12 residues. Germline V gene lookup returns CDR1 SNHLY and CDR2 FYNNEI. This sample was taken from a study of CD8+CD57+ T cells in acquired aplastic anemia. Study details: CD4+ cells from healthy donors averaged approximately 11 million reads.

The clonotype was recovered from a human donor in good health, serving as a control. The sequencing input was sorted CD4+, CD8+, or CD8+CD57+ T cells (not recorded which) from PBMCs. V usage is TRBV2 and J usage is TRBJ2-3; either TRBD1 or TRBD2 may supply D (5 bases each). In DNA, the CDR3 is TGTGCCAGCAGTGAGAGGGGAGATACGCAGTATTTT. Translated: CASSERGDTQYF.